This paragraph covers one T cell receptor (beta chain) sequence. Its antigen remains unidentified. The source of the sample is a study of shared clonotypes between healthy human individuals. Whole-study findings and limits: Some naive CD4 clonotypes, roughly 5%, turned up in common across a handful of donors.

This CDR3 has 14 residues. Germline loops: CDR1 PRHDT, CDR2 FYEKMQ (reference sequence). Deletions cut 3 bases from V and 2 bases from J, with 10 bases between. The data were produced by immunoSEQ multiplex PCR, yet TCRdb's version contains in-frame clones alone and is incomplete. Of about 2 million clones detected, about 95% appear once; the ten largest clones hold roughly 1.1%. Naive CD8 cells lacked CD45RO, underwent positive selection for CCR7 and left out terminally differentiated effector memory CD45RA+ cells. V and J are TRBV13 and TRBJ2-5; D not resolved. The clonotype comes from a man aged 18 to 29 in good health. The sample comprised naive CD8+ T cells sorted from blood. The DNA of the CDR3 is TGTGCCAGCAGCTTCACTACCGGGCAAGAGACCCAGTACTTC. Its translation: CASSFTTGQETQYF.